The 7 T cell receptor beta chains below were found in one sample sequenced in a study of T cells in Graves' hyperthyroidism and ophthalmopathy. Regions amplified from RNA transcripts were the TCR beta CDR3 regions. The study used the HTBI primer set for a first-round RT-PCR of the TCR CDR3. TCRdb analysed the multiplex PCR reads with MiXCR anew, one entry per CDR3 protein. This table has approximately 590,000 distinct CDR3 sequences, around 14% appearing once. The sequenced sample was blood. These receptors all come from a woman in her 30s with Graves' hyperthyroidism.

This clonotype was seen many times. The V call is TRBV12-3 or TRBV12-4, the J call TRBJ1-1, with D uncertain. V lost 9 bases, J lost 1 base, and 12 bases lay in between. The CDR3 length is 13 residues. The CDR3 is CASRGEGNTEAFF. CDR3 nucleotide sequence: TGTGCCAGTCGGGGAGAGGGGAACACTGAAGCTTTCTTT.

This chain connects TRBV20-1 to TRBJ1-4; no clear D gene. The CDR3 is 14 amino acids. Trimming shortened V by 3 bases and J by 8 bases, and 16 bases separated the two germline ends. CDR1 and CDR2 (germline): DFQATT, SNEGSKA (reference sequence). The CDR3 region is CSARGQWALEKLFF. DNA for the CDR3: TGCAGTGCTAGGGGTCAGTGGGCGTTGGAAAAACTGTTTTTT.

V and J are TRBV6-1 and TRBJ2-6; D is unclear. Germline-derived CDR1 and CDR2 are MNHNS and SASEGT. Trimming removed 5 bases from V and 6 bases from J, with 11 bases in between. The CDR3 has 14 amino acids. CDR3 nucleotide sequence: TGTGCCAGCAGTCCACCCGGGCAGGCCAACGTCCTGACTTTC. This translates into CASSPPGQANVLTF.

The genes are TRBV18 and TRBJ2-7, with D unclear. The CDR3 is 14 residues long. Germline V gene lookup returns CDR1 KGHSH and CDR2 LQKENI. V was cut by 6 bases and J by 4 bases, with 16 bases left in between. Here the CDR3 reads CASSLYQDGYEQYF. CDR3 DNA: TGTGCCAGCTCGCTTTACCAGGACGGATACGAGCAGTACTTC.

This clonotype occurred a few times. V is TRBV4-1 and J is TRBJ2-1, with 13 bases matching TRBD2. The CDR3 is 16 amino acids. CDR1 is MGHRA and CDR2 is YSYEKL in the germline V gene. With V trimmed by 4 bases and J by 6 bases, 6 bases remained unmatched. In nucleotides, the CDR3 is TGCGCCAGCAGCCCCCGGACTAGCGGGAGCGGCAATGAGCAGTTCTTC. As protein: CASSPRTSGSGNEQFF.

A few counts support this clonotype. The chain is built from TRBV9 and TRBJ2-1, with TRBD2 matching 9 bases. V lost 0 bases, J lost 1 base, and 2 bases stayed unmatched. CDR1 SGDLS and CDR2 YYNGEE come from the germline V gene. This CDR3 has 16 residues. The CDR3 DNA sequence: TGTGCCAGCAGCGTAGTTAGCGGGAGTTCCTACAATGAGCAGTTCTTC. This sequence encodes CASSVVSGSSYNEQFF. The entire variable domain, with the rest obtained from reference TRBV9 and TRBJ2-1, is as follows: DSGVTQTPKHLITATGQRVTLRCSPRSGDLSVYWYQQSLDQGLQFLIQYYNGEERAKGNILERFSAQQFPDLHSELNLSSLELGDSALYFCASSVVSGSSYNEQFFGPGTRLTVL.

CDR3 sequence reads: CSAPPSGSLDTQYF. The CDR3 region has the DNA TGCAGTGCTCCACCCAGCGGGAGTCTAGATACGCAGTATTTT. This chain connects TRBV20-1 to TRBJ2-3; 8 positions match TRBD2. Germline lookup yields CDR1 DFQATT and CDR2 SNEGSKA (reference sequence). V lost 5 bases and J lost 5; bases outside the gene matches: 9. The CDR3 extends over 14 amino acids.